This T cell receptor beta chain was sequenced during a study of multiple sclerosis patients with progressive multifocal leukoencephalopathy. CDR3 length equals 16 residues. In germline, CDR1 is ENHRY, CDR2 SYGVKD. The V gene end was trimmed by 7 bases and the J gene end by 2 bases; junction bases not matched to a gene: 5. Time point here: time of PML onset. The protocol was immunoSEQ multiplex PCR, while the TCRdb copy is restricted to in-frame clones and leaves out a portion. Found here are tens of thousands of clones, about 85% of them singletons; the top ten hold around 12%. The chain has TRBV10-3 and TRBJ2-3; 14 nucleotides match TRBD2. The clonotype comes from a woman in her thirties with progressive multifocal leukoencephalopathy. The specimen comprised PBMCs, sampled from a patient treated with natalizumab. The CDR3 DNA follows: TGTGCCATCACCCCGACTAGCGGGGGGGCCACAGATACGCAGTATTTT. Translation gives CAITPTSGGATDTQYF.